These 28 T cell receptor beta chains were all obtained from the same sample, sequenced in a study of cytomegalovirus exposure and HLA in healthy donors. PCR amplification relied on 60 Vbeta primers (plus 13 Jbeta primers). Data came from immunoSEQ multiplex PCR; TCRdb stores just in-frame clones and leaves some out. Among some 180,000 clones listed, approximately 79% were seen once. The specimen sequenced was PBMCs. The receptors derive from a woman in her 30s in good health and CMV-seropositive.

This clone has a handful of counts. This sequence joins TRBV2 and TRBJ2-1; D ambiguous. Germline V gene lookup returns CDR1 SNHLY and CDR2 FYNNEI. Between the trimmed V and J ends, which lost 7 bases and 4 bases, there was a span of 11 bases. CDR3 length: 13 residues. CDR3: CASISDMYNEQFF. The CDR3 DNA follows: TGTGCCAGCATTTCCGACATGTACAATGAGCAGTTCTTC.

The CDR3 coding sequence is TGCGCCAGCAGCCAAGACCCGCAGAAATACGAGCAGTACTTC. The encoded protein is CASSQDPQKYEQYF. The rearrangement uses TRBV4-3 and TRBJ2-7; D remains unclear. Germline values: CDR1 LGHNA, CDR2 YSLEER. The V and J ends lost 0 bases and 4 bases respectively, with 10 bases between them. The length of the CDR3 is 14 residues.

This clone occurred a few times. The chain uses TRBV7-2 and TRBJ1-2; 8 nucleotides line up with TRBD1. CDR3 size: 13 residues. The ends lost 2 bases at V and 6 bases at J; junction bases unmatched: 2. Germline CDR1 SGHTA, CDR2 FQGNSA. CDR3 amino acids: CASSLNRGDGYTF. Written as DNA, the CDR3 is TGTGCCAGCAGCTTAAACAGGGGGGATGGCTACACCTTC. Based on the CDR3 plus reference TRBV7-2 and TRBJ1-2, the full variable domain is GAGVSQSPSNKVTEKGKDVELRCDPISGHTALYWYRQSLGQGLEFLIYFQGNSAPDKSGLPSDRFSAERTGGSVSTLTIQRTQQEDSAVYLCASSLNRGDGYTFGSGTRLTVV.

The chain is built from TRBV6-6 and TRBJ1-4, with D uncertain. CDR3 length: 16 amino acids. Germline V gene lookup returns CDR1 MNHNY and CDR2 SVGAGI (reference sequence). Trimming removed 5 bases at V and 6 bases at J, with 19 bases between. This CDR3 reads CASSQIRWTRDEKLFF. CDR3 nucleotide sequence: TGTGCCAGCAGTCAGATCCGATGGACGAGGGATGAAAAACTGTTTTTT.

V and J are TRBV19 and TRBJ2-1; TRBD2 agrees at 10 bases. V lost 4 bases to trimming and J lost 5 bases; unmatched junction nucleotides: 11. The V gene's germline CDR1 is LNHDA and CDR2 SQIVND (reference sequence). The CDR3 totals 17 residues. CDR3 residues: CASSTHIGTSADNEQFF. The CDR3 nucleotides read TGTGCCAGTAGTACGCATATAGGGACTAGCGCTGACAATGAGCAGTTCTTC.

This chain joins TRBV5-1 and TRBJ2-7; 8 bases are a match to TRBD1. The CDR3 spans 18 residues. J gave up 0 bases and V 3 bases, and 14 bases lay outside the gene matches. Looked up from germline, CDR1 is SGHRS and CDR2 is YFSETQ. The CDR3, as DNA: TGCGCCAGCAGCTCCATGGCCGGGACAGGTGGACACTCCTACGAGCAGTACTTC. Its protein is CASSSMAGTGGHSYEQYF.

The rearrangement joins TRBV4-1 to TRBJ2-5; D perhaps matches TRBD1 (5 bases). This CDR3 has 13 residues. CDR1 and CDR2 (germline): MGHRA, YSYEKL. Trimming took off 2 bases at V and 4 bases at J, with 8 bases between the two ends. CDR3 sequence reads: CASSQLRVETQYF. In DNA form, the CDR3 reads TGCGCCAGCAGCCAACTCAGGGTAGAGACCCAGTACTTC.

The chain links TRBV7-8 to TRBJ2-1; TRBD2 is a possible D gene (5 bases). The V end was cut by 0 bases, the J end by 4 bases, with 10 bases between. In germline, CDR1 is SGHVS, CDR2 FQNEAQ. The CDR3 length is 15 residues. This CDR3 reads CASSLAGRGYNEQFF. CDR3 nucleotide sequence: TGTGCCAGCAGCTTAGCGGGTCGGGGTTACAATGAGCAGTTCTTC.

Regarding this clone: The same CDR3 arises from other DNA sequences in this sample as well. The J gene is TRBJ2-3, the V gene TRBV25-1; maybe TRBD2 (6 bases). The length of the CDR3 is 15 residues. CDR1 and CDR2 from the germline V gene are MGHDK and SYGVNS. Trimming shortened V by 3 bases and J by 0 bases, and 10 bases separated the two germline ends. The CDR3 region is CASSDWAGSTDTQYF. The DNA for the CDR3 is TGTGCCAGCAGTGACTGGGCGGGGAGCACAGATACGCAGTATTTT.

Here the CDR3 reads CASSGFGVIQETQYF. The CDR3 nucleotides read TGTGCCAGCAGTGGTTTCGGGGTGATTCAAGAGACCCAGTACTTC. The chain recombines TRBV2 with TRBJ2-5, with D perhaps TRBD2 (5 bases). The V and J ends lost 4 bases and 2 bases respectively, with 14 bases between them. This CDR3 has 15 amino acids. In germline, CDR1 is SNHLY, CDR2 FYNNEI. Drawing the rest from reference TRBV2 and TRBJ2-5, the complete variable domain is EPEVTQTPSHQVTQMGQEVILRCVPISNHLYFYWYRQILGQKVEFLVSFYNNEISEKSEIFDDQFSVERPDGSNFTLKIRSTKLEDSAMYFCASSGFGVIQETQYFGPGTRLLVL.

V is TRBV6-1 and J is TRBJ1-5; D ambiguous. The CDR3 sequence is 12 residues long. Germline V lookup: CDR1 MNHNS, CDR2 SASEGT. Trimming removed 4 bases at V and 6 bases at J, with 7 bases between. CDR3: CASSVTTQPQHF. CDR3 bases: TGTGCCAGCAGTGTAACAACTCAGCCCCAGCATTTT.

V gene TRBV19 combines with J gene TRBJ1-5; no reliable D call. V was trimmed by 0 bases and J by 0 bases, leaving 6 bases between them. Germline assignment: CDR1 LNHDA and CDR2 SQIVND (reference sequence). The CDR3 is 15 residues long. The CDR3 region has the DNA TGTGCCAGTAGTATAGATCACAGTAGCAATCAGCCCCAGCATTTT. Protein sequence: CASSIDHSSNQPQHF.

In its sample, this clone was seen a few times. The V gene is TRBV11-3, the J gene TRBJ2-2; 9 positions match TRBD2. Germline values: CDR1 SGHNT, CDR2 YENEEA. The CDR3 consists of 16 residues. V was clipped by 5 bases and J by 7 bases; unmatched bases: 11. As DNA, the CDR3 is TGTGCCAGCAGCCCCCTTAGCGGGAGAGTCGGCGGGGAGCTGTTTTTT. Its protein product is CASSPLSGRVGGELFF.

On this clone: The same CDR3 can be traced to other DNA sequences in this sample. The chain has TRBV9 and TRBJ1-1; D is perhaps TRBD1 (5 bases). This CDR3 region has 13 residues. Per the germline V gene, CDR1 is SGDLS and CDR2 is YYNGEE. Trimming left V 0 bases short and J 4 bases short, with 7 bases between. CDR3 region: CASSVGGRTEAFF. Here the CDR3 DNA reads TGTGCCAGCAGCGTAGGGGGCCGCACTGAAGCTTTCTTT.

The chain carries TRBV5-1 and TRBJ1-5, with 9 bases aligning to TRBD1. The CDR3 has 15 amino acids. Germline assignment: CDR1 SGHRS and CDR2 YFSETQ. The ends lost 4 bases at V and 6 bases at J; junction bases unmatched: 8. The CDR3 region is CASSPGQGDGQPQHF. Here the CDR3 DNA reads TGCGCCAGCAGCCCGGGACAGGGAGATGGTCAGCCCCAGCATTTT.

CDR3 residues: CASGLVPWTSGRLAKNIQYF. The CDR3 DNA follows: TGTGCTAGTGGTTTGGTCCCCTGGACTAGCGGGAGGCTAGCCAAAAACATTCAGTACTTC. The chain combines TRBV12-5 with TRBJ2-4, with 14 nucleotides matching TRBD2. This CDR3 spans 20 amino acids. Germline values: CDR1 LGHNT, CDR2 FRNRAP. V lost 0 bases and J lost 0; bases outside the gene matches: 7.

In its sample, this clone was seen a few times. The rearrangement uses TRBV29-1 and TRBJ2-5; D might be TRBD1 (6 bases). Germline CDR1 SQVTM, CDR2 ANQGSEA. The V end was cut by 7 bases, the J end by 5 bases, with 17 bases between. The CDR3 loop spans 13 amino acids. CDR3 region: CSATRTDRETQYF. The CDR3 DNA follows: TGCAGCGCTACCCGGACAGATAGGGAGACCCAGTACTTC.

The chain uses TRBV2 and TRBJ2-5; 8 positions match TRBD2. The CDR3 runs to 14 residues. V lost 6 bases and J lost 0; bases outside the gene matches: 3. Germline CDR1 reads SNHLY; CDR2 reads FYNNEI. CDR3 loop: CASRVAGYQETQYF. CDR3 nucleotides: TGTGCCAGCAGGGTAGCGGGGTACCAAGAGACCCAGTACTTC. Full variable domain (missing parts from reference TRBV2 and TRBJ2-5): EPEVTQTPSHQVTQMGQEVILRCVPISNHLYFYWYRQILGQKVEFLVSFYNNEISEKSEIFDDQFSVERPDGSNFTLKIRSTKLEDSAMYFCASRVAGYQETQYFGPGTRLLVL.

V and J are TRBV4-3 and TRBJ2-1, with 16 bases aligning to TRBD2. The V and J ends lost 7 bases and 4 bases, in that order; junction bases with no gene match: 19. Per the germline V gene, CDR1 is LGHNA and CDR2 is YSLEER. The CDR3 covers 21 residues. The CDR3 region is CASTKLALPGLAGGGYNEQFF. Here the CDR3 DNA reads TGCGCCAGCACCAAACTGGCACTCCCGGGACTAGCGGGGGGGGGTTACAATGAGCAGTTCTTC.

V gene TRBV11-2 combines with J gene TRBJ2-1, with a weak D call TRBD2 (6 bases). The V end was cut by 5 bases, the J end by 10 bases, with 24 bases between. The CDR3 runs 16 residues. Germline V gene data show CDR1 as SGHAT and CDR2 as FQNNGV. The CDR3 DNA is TGTGCCAGCAGCCGTTATTCTCCCATTAGCGGTCGAGAGCAGTTCTTC. Translated, it gives CASSRYSPISGREQFF.

The chain is built from TRBV30 and TRBJ1-6; TRBD1 matches at 8 bases. CDR3 length equals 14 residues. V shed 0 bases, J shed 10 bases, and the junction held 5 bases outside the gene matches. CDR1 GTSNPN and CDR2 SVGIG come from the germline V gene (reference sequence). The CDR3 DNA follows: TGTGCCTGGAGTGTACAGGGGGTAGAATCACCCCTCCACTTT. Its translation: CAWSVQGVESPLHF.

The rearrangement links TRBV29-1 to TRBJ1-1; D unclear. Trimming left V 5 bases short and J 6 bases short, with 7 bases between. The germline V gene encodes CDR1 SQVTM and CDR2 ANQGSEA. This CDR3 has 10 amino acids. Written as DNA, the CDR3 is TGCAGCGTTCAGCAGGCTGAAGCTTTCTTT. Its protein product is CSVQQAEAFF.

This clone was counted only a few times. This chain joins TRBV18 and TRBJ2-1; TRBD2 agrees at 7 bases. This CDR3 has 16 amino acids. Germline V CDR1 and CDR2: KGHSH, LQKENI. With 3 bases clipped from V and 2 bases from J, the junction kept 7 bases outside the gene matches. In nucleotides, the CDR3 is TGTGCCAGCTCACCCTATAGCGGGTACACCTACAATGAGCAGTTCTTC. It yields the protein CASSPYSGYTYNEQFF.

This rearrangement joins TRBV7-2 to TRBJ2-7; TRBD2 matches 9 bases. Germline lookup yields CDR1 SGHTA and CDR2 FQGNSA. This CDR3 contains 14 residues. The V and J ends lost 3 bases and 3 bases, in that order; junction bases with no gene match: 3. This CDR3 is CASSLVTSGYEQYF. Here the CDR3 DNA reads TGTGCCAGCAGCTTGGTGACTAGCGGCTACGAGCAGTACTTC.

This CDR3 is CASSRSGGIRQPQHF. For the CDR3, the DNA is TGTGCCAGCAGCCGGTCCGGGGGGATTCGTCAGCCCCAGCATTTT. This sequence joins TRBV6-5 and TRBJ1-5; D is perhaps TRBD1 (5 bases). The CDR3 runs to 15 residues. CDR1 and CDR2 (germline): MNHEY, SVGAGI. The V gene lost 6 bases and the J gene lost 6 bases, with 18 bases spanning the gap.

The chain uses TRBV5-6 and TRBJ1-2; no definite D call. CDR3 length: 14 amino acids. Trimming cost V 1 base and J 3 bases, with 10 bases left between them. Germline V gives CDR1 SGHDT, CDR2 YYEEEE. The CDR3 DNA is TGTGCCAGCAGCTTGATCGGAGAGGACTATGGCTACACCTTC. Its protein is CASSLIGEDYGYTF.

The chain uses TRBV18 and TRBJ2-7; 11 bases align to TRBD1. With V trimmed by 4 bases and J by 3 bases, 17 bases remained unmatched. The CDR3 runs 19 residues. The germline CDR1 and CDR2 sequences are KGHSH and LQKENI. The CDR3 nucleotides are TGTGCCAGCTCACTCACGGGCACCCCGGGACAGGGGGACCACTACGAGCAGTACTTC. Translated: CASSLTGTPGQGDHYEQYF. Full variable domain (remainder filled in from reference TRBV18 and TRBJ2-7): NAGVMQNPRHLVRRRGQEARLRCSPMKGHSHVYWYRQLPEEGLKFMVYLQKENIIDESGMPKERFSAEFPKEGPSILRIQQVVRGDSAAYFCASSLTGTPGQGDHYEQYFGPGTRLTVT.

This clone was seen a handful of times. The rearrangement uses TRBV27 and TRBJ1-1; TRBD1 agrees at 7 bases. V gave up 3 bases and J gave up 0 bases; unmatched junction bases: 7. CDR1 and CDR2 from the germline V gene are MNHEY and SMNVEV (reference sequence). This CDR3 spans 16 amino acids. The CDR3 coding sequence is TGTGCCAGCAGTTTCCCGGGACAGTATATGAACACTGAAGCTTTCTTT. It specifies CASSFPGQYMNTEAFF.